The next 4 T cell receptor beta chains were all read from a single sample in a study of T cells in Graves' hyperthyroidism and ophthalmopathy. Regions amplified from RNA transcripts were the TCR beta CDR3 regions. Primed by the HTBI set, a first-round RT-PCR was run on the TCR CDR3. MiXCR, run by TCRdb on the multiplex PCR reads, gives a single entry per CDR3 protein. The data hold about 270,000 distinct CDR3 sequences, with 20% to 25% observed a single time. Sequencing used blood. The receptors come from a man aged 25 to 40 with Graves' ophthalmopathy.

The rearrangement uses TRBV9 and TRBJ2-6; D gene uncertain. CDR1 and CDR2 from the germline V gene are SGDLS and YYNGEE. The CDR3 has 15 residues. V was shortened by 0 bases and J by 4 bases, with 8 bases between the two germline ends. CDR3 sequence: CASSVGKAGANVLTF. CDR3 DNA sequence: TGTGCCAGCAGCGTAGGGAAGGCCGGGGCCAACGTCCTGACTTTC.

This chain joins TRBV7-8 and TRBJ2-7, with D unresolved. CDR1 SGHVS and CDR2 FQNEAQ come from the germline V gene. With 1 base removed from V and 0 bases from J, the gap between germline ends came to 10 bases. This CDR3 region has 15 residues. The chain's CDR3 is CASSLGPKSSYEQYF. As DNA, the CDR3 is TGTGCCAGCAGCTTAGGACCGAAAAGCTCCTACGAGCAGTACTTC.

This chain links TRBV7-3 with TRBJ2-3; 12 nucleotides line up with TRBD2. Germline-derived CDR1 and CDR2 are SGHTA and FQGTGA. The CDR3 loop spans 16 amino acids. With 4 bases clipped from V and 2 bases from J, the junction kept 4 bases outside the gene matches. CDR3 residues: CASSSLAGGYTDTQYF. In DNA form, the CDR3 reads TGTGCCAGCAGCTCACTAGCGGGAGGTTACACAGATACGCAGTATTTT.

The J gene is TRBJ2-7, the V gene TRBV30; the D is unclear. The V gene's germline CDR1 is GTSNPN and CDR2 SVGIG (reference sequence). CDR3 size: 12 residues. The V end was cut by 3 bases, the J end by 8 bases, with 14 bases between. The CDR3 nucleotides are TGTGCCTGGAGAGAAGATCTAGGCCAGCAGTACTTC. This translates into CAWREDLGQQYF.